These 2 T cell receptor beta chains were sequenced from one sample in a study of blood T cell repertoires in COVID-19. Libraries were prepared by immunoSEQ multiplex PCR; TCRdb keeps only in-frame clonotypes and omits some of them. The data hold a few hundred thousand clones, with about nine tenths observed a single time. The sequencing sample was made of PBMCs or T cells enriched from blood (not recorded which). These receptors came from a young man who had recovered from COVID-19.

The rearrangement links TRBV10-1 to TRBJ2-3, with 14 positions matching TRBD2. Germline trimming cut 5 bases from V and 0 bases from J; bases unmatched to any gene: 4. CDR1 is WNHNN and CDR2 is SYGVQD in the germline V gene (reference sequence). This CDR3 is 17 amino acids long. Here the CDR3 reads CASSRTSGGTSTDTQYF. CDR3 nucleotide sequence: TGCGCCAGCAGTCGGACTAGCGGGGGGACTAGCACAGATACGCAGTATTTT.

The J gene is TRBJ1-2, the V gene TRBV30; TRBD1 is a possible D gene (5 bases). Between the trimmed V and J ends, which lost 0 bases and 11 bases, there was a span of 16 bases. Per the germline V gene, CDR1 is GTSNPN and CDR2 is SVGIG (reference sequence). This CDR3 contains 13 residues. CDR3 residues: CAWSVRGGFIYTF. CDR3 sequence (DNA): TGTGCCTGGAGTGTACGTGGGGGGTTCATTTACACCTTC.